This T cell receptor beta chain was captured by sequencing in a study of metastatic and nonmetastatic thyroid tumors. Study information: Repertoire comparisons spanned blood and tumor or nodule tissue from malignant and benign thyroid patients.

J was trimmed by 2 bases and V by 2 bases; bases with no gene match: 8. This CDR3 has 17 amino acids. Germline CDR1 is MNHEY and CDR2 is SVGAGI. Overall study results and limits: As reported, TCR beta diversity in blood and tumor was significantly higher in malignant thyroid tumors than in benign nodules.

On this clone itself: Its target is unknown.

Until they underwent thyroid surgery, no patient had received any treatment. Authors' processing steps: Clinicopathological groups of papillary thyroid cancer showed CDR3 differences that were used to build a distant-metastasis classifier. TCRdb reprocessed the PCR reads using MiXCR. In this record, the V and J calls reflect TCRdb's handling and not the investigators' own analysis. The sample records some 8,100 clones, around 29% being singletons. The sample was tumor tissue. This clonotype originated in a female donor with papillary thyroid cancer or a benign thyroid nodule (not recorded which). Some clones in this sample may be carry-over from other donors' samples. V gene TRBV6-5 combines with J gene TRBJ1-2, with TRBD1 matching 10 bases. The CDR3 nucleotides read TGTGCCAGCAGTTACGCCGGGACAGGGGCAGGAAACTATGGCTACACCTTC. Its protein is CASSYAGTGAGNYGYTF.